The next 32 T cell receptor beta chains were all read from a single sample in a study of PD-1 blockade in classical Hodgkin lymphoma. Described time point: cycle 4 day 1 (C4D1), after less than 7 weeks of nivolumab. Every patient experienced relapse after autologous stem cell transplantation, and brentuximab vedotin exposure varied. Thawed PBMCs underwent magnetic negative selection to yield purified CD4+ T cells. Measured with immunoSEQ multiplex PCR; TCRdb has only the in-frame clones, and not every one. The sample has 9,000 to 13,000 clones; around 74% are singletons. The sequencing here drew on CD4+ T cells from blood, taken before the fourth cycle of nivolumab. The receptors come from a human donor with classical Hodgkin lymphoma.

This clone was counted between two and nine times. Written as DNA, the CDR3 is TGTGCCAGCAGTCCCCGGGACAGCTATGGCTACACCTTC. This sequence encodes CASSPRDSYGYTF. The V call is TRBV28, the J call TRBJ1-2; 7 positions match TRBD1. This CDR3 contains 13 residues. V was pared by 5 bases and J by 4 bases, with 4 bases of the junction left unmatched. The germline V gene has CDR1 MDHEN and CDR2 SYDVKM.

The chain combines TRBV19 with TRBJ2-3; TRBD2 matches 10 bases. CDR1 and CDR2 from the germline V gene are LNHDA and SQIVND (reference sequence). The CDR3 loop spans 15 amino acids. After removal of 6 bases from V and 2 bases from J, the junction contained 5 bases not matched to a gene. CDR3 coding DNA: TGTGCCAGTAGGACTAGCGGGTCCCTCACAGATACGCAGTATTTT. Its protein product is CASRTSGSLTDTQYF.

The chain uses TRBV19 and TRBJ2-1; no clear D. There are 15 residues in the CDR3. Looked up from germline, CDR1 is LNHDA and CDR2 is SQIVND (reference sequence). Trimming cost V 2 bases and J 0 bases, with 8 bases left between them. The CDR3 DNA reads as TGTGCCAGTAGTATATCGGACGTCTCCTACAATGAGCAGTTCTTC. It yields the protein CASSISDVSYNEQFF.

Here the CDR3 reads CASSRRFPGTSGRMNEQFF. CDR3 in DNA: TGTGCCAGCAGCCGAAGATTCCCCGGGACTAGCGGGAGGATGAATGAGCAGTTCTTC. The gene calls are TRBV14 and TRBJ2-1; 15 bases match TRBD2. Germline V lookup: CDR1 SGHDN, CDR2 FVKESK. This CDR3 is built from 19 residues. Losses at the gene ends were 4 bases for V and 7 bases for J; bases not matched to a gene: 14. Combining the CDR3 with reference TRBV14 and TRBJ2-1 gives the whole variable domain EAGVTQFPSHSVIEKGQTVTLRCDPISGHDNLYWYRRVMGKEIKFLLHFVKESKQDESGMPNNRFLAERTGGTYSTLKVQPAELEDSGVYFCASSRRFPGTSGRMNEQFFGPGTRLTVL.

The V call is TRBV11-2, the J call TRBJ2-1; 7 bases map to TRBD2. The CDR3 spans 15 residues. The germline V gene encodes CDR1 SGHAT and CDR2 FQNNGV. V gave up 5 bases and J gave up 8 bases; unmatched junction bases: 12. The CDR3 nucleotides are TGTGCCAGCAGCCACCGGGGGGAAGCGGGCGATGAGCAGTTCTTC. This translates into CASSHRGEAGDEQFF. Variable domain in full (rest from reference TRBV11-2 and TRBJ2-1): EAGVAQSPRYKIIEKRQSVAFWCNPISGHATLYWYQQILGQGPKLLIQFQNNGVVDDSQLPKDRFSAERLKGVDSTLKIQPAKLEDSAVYLCASSHRGEAGDEQFFGPGTRLTVL.

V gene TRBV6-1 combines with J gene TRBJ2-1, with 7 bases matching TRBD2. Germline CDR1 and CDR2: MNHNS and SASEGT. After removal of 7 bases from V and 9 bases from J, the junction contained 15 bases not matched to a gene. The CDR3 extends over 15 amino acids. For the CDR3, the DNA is TGTGCCAGCAAGGGAGGAGCGGGACTACCAGGTGAGCAGTTCTTC. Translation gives CASKGGAGLPGEQFF.

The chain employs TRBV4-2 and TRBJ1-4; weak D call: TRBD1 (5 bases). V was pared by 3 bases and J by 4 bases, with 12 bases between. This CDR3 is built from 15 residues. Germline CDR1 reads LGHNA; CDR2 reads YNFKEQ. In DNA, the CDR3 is TGTGCCAGCAGCCAGCCAGGGCACGGTAATGAAAAACTGTTTTTT. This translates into CASSQPGHGNEKLFF.

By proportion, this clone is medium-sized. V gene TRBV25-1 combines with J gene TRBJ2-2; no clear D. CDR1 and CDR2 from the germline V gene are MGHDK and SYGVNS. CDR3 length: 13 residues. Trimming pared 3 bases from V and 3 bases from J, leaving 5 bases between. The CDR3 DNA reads TGTGCCAGCAGTGATAGGTACACCGGGGAGCTGTTTTTT. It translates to CASSDRYTGELFF.

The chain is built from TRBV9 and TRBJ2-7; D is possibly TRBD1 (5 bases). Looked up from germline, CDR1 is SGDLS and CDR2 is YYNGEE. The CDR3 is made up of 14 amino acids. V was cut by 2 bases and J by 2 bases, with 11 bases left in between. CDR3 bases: TGTGCCAGCAGCGTGTCAGGGTTAGCCTACGAGCAGTACTTC. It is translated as CASSVSGLAYEQYF.

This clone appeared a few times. CDR3 residues: CASTPLGQSNEQFF. CDR3 nucleotides: TGTGCCAGCACTCCCCTCGGACAGAGCAATGAGCAGTTCTTC. V and J are TRBV27 and TRBJ2-1; possible D gene TRBD1, 6 bases. Between the trimmed V and J ends, which lost 7 bases and 6 bases, there was a span of 16 bases. This CDR3 is built from 14 residues. CDR1 and CDR2 (germline): MNHEY, SMNVEV (reference sequence).

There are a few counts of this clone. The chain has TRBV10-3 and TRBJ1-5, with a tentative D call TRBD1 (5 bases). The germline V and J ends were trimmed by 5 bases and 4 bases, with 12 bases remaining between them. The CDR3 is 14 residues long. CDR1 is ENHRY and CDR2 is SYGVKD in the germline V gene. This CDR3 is CAISLRGDNQPQHF. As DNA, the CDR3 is TGTGCCATCAGTCTCCGGGGCGATAATCAGCCCCAGCATTTT.

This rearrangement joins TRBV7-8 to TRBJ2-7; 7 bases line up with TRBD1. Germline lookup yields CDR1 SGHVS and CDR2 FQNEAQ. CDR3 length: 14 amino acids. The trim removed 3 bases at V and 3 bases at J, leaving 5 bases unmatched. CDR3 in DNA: TGTGCCAGCAGCTTGACAGGGCTCGGCTACGAGCAGTACTTC. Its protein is CASSLTGLGYEQYF.

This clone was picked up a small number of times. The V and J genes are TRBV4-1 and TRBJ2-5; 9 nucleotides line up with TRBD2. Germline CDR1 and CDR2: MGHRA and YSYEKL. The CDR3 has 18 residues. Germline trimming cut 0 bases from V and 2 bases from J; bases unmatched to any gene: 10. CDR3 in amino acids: CASSQEPPETSGQETQYF. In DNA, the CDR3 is TGCGCCAGCAGCCAAGAACCGCCGGAGACTAGCGGACAAGAGACCCAGTACTTC.

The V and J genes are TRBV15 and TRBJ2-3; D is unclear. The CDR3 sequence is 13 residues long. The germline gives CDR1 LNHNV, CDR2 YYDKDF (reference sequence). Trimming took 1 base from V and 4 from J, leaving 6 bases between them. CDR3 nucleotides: TGTGCCACCAGCAGAGTGGACGCAGATACGCAGTATTTT. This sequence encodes CATSRVDADTQYF.

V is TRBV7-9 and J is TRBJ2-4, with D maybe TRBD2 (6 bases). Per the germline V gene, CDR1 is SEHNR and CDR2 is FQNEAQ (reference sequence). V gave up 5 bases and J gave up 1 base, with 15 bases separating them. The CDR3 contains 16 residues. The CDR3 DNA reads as TGTGCCAGCAGCCCCCTCGGGGAGGAGGCCAAAAACATTCAGTACTTC. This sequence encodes CASSPLGEEAKNIQYF.

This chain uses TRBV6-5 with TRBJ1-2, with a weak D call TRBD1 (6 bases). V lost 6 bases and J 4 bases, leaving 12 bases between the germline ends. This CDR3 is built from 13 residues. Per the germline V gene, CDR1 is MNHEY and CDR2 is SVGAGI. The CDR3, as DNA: TGTGCCAGCAGGCCCGACAGGATCTATGGCTACACCTTC. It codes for CASRPDRIYGYTF.

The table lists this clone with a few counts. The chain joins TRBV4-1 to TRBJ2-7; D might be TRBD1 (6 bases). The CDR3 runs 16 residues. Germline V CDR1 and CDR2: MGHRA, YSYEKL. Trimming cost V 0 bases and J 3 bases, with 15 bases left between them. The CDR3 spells CASSQDRTGPLYEQYF. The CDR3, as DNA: TGCGCCAGCAGCCAAGATCGTACAGGGCCTCTCTACGAGCAGTACTTC.

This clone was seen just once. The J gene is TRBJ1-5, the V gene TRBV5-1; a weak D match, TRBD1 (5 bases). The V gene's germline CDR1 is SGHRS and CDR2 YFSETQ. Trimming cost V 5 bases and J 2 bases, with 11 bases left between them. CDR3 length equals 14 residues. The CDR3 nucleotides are TGCGCCAGCAGAGAGGGGTACGGCAATCAGCCCCAGCATTTT. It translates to CASREGYGNQPQHF.

CDR3 sequence (DNA): TGTGCCAGCAGCTCCCAGGGGGGGGGCCTCAATAGCAATCAGCCCCAGCATTTT. Protein: CASSSQGGGLNSNQPQHF. This chain uses TRBV7-8 with TRBJ1-5, with 7 bases matching TRBD1. The CDR3 sequence is 18 residues long. Looked up from germline, CDR1 is SGHVS and CDR2 is FQNEAQ. With 4 bases clipped from V and 0 bases from J, the junction kept 12 bases outside the gene matches.

The CDR3 region has the DNA TGTGCCAGCAGTGTTTTTGGGCCACAGGGAGACGAGCAGTACTTC. Translation gives CASSVFGPQGDEQYF. The genes are TRBV6-1 and TRBJ2-7, with D possibly matching TRBD1 (6 bases). V lost 4 bases and J 5 bases, leaving 18 bases between the germline ends. The CDR3 runs 15 residues. Germline CDR1 MNHNS, CDR2 SASEGT.

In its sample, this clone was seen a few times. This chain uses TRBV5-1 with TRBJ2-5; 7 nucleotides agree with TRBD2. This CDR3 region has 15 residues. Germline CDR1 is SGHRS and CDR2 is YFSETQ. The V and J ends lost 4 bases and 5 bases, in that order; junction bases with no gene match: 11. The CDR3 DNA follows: TGCGCCAGCAGCGCGTCCACTAGCGACGGTGAGACCCAGTACTTC. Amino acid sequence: CASSASTSDGETQYF.

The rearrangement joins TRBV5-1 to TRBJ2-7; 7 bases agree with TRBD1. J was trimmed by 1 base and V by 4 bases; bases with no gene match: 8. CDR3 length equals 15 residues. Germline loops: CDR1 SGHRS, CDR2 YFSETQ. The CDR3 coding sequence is TGCGCCAGCAGCACGGGGACAGCACCTTCCTACGAGCAGTACTTC. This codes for CASSTGTAPSYEQYF.

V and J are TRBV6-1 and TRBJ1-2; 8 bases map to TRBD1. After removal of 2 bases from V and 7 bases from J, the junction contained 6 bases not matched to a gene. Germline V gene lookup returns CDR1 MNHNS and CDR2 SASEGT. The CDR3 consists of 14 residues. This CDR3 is CASSERAGGFGYTF. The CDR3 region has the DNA TGTGCCAGCAGTGAAAGGGCAGGGGGCTTTGGCTACACCTTC.

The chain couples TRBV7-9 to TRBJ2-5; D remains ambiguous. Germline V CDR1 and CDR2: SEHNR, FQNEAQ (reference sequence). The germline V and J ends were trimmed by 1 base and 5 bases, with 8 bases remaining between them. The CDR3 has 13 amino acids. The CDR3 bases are TGTGCCAGCAGCTTAGGGGTGGTGGAGACCCAGTACTTC. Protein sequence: CASSLGVVETQYF.

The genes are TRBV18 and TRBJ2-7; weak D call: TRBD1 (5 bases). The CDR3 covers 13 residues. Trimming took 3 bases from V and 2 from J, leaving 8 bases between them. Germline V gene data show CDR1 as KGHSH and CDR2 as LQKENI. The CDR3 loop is CASSPDRAYEQYF. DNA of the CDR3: TGTGCCAGCTCACCTGACAGAGCCTACGAGCAGTACTTC.

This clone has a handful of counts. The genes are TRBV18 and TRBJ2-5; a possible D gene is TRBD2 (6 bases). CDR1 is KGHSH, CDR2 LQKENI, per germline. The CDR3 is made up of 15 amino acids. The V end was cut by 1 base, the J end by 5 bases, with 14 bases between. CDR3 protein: CASSPRGTGGETQYF. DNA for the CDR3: TGTGCCAGCTCACCACGGGGAACAGGAGGGGAGACCCAGTACTTC.

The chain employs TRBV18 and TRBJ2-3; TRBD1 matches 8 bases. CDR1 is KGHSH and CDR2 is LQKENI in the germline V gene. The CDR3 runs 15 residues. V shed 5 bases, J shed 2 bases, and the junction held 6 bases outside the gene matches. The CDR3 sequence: CASSGDRSNTDTQYF. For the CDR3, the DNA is TGTGCCAGCTCAGGGGACAGGTCAAACACAGATACGCAGTATTTT.

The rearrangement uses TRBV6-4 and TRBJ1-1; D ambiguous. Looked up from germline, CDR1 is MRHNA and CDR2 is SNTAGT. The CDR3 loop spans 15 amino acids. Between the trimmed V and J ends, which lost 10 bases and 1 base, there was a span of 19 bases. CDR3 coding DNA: TGTGCCACCCTCACACAACCGGATTCGAACACTGAAGCTTTCTTT. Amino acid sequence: CATLTQPDSNTEAFF.

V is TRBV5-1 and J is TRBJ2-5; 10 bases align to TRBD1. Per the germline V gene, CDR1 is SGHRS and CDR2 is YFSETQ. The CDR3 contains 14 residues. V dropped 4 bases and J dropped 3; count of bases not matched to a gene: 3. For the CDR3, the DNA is TGCGCCAGCAGCCCCGGACAGGGGGAAGAGACCCAGTACTTC. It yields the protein CASSPGQGEETQYF.

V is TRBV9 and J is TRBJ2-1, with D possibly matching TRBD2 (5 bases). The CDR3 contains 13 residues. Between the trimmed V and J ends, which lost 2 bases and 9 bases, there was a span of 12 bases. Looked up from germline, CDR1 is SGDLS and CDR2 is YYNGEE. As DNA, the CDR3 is TGTGCCAGCAGCGTCGACCTTGAGGGTGAGCAGTTCTTC. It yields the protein CASSVDLEGEQFF.

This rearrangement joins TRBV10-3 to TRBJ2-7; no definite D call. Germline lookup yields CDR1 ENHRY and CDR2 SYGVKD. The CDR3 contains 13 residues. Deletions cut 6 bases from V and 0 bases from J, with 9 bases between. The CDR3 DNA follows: TGTGCCATCAGGCAGGACCTCTCCTACGAGCAGTACTTC. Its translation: CAIRQDLSYEQYF.

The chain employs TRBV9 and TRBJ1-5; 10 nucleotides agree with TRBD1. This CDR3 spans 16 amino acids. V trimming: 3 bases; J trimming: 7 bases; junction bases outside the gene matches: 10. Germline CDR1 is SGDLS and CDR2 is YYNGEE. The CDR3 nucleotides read TGTGCCAGCAGCGCCCGTGGGACAGGGGCAGACCAGCCCCAGCATTTT. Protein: CASSARGTGADQPQHF.